This T cell receptor beta chain was obtained from a study of T cell responses to AZD1222 COVID-19 vaccine. The study, taken as a whole, reports: The number of AZD1222 recipients seropositive at baseline was only 6 or 7. Two AZD1222 doses significantly raised spike-specific TCR breadth and depth over controls. Vaccine-related CD4 TCRs covered spike, predominating at 160-218 and 743-854.

Trimming took 2 bases from V and 0 from J, leaving 15 bases between them. There are 17 residues in the CDR3. Germline V gene lookup returns CDR1 KGHSH and CDR2 LQKENI. The repertoire was sequenced with immunoSEQ multiplex PCR; TCRdb's copy has only in-frame clones and lacks some. The table has some 180,000 clones, 90% to 95% seen once. A remark on this clone: Antigen unknown.

The TCR was taken from an adult who received the MenACWY meningococcal vaccine as a control. This material consisted of peripheral blood, taken 28 days after the second dose of the MenACWY control vaccine. This sequence joins TRBV18 and TRBJ2-3, with D tentatively TRBD2 (5 bases). Here the CDR3 reads CASSPIASPTSTDTQYF. The CDR3 coding sequence is TGTGCCAGCTCACCAATTGCTAGCCCTACTAGCACAGATACGCAGTATTTT.